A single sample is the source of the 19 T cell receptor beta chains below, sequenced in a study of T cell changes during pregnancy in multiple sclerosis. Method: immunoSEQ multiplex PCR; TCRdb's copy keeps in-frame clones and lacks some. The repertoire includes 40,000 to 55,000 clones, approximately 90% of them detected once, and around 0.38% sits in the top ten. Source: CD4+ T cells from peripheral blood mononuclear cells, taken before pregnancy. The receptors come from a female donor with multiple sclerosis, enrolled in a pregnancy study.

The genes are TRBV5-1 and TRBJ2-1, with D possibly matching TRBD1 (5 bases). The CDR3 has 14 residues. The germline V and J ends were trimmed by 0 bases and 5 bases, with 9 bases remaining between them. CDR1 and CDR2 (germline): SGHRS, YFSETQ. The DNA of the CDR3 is TGCGCCAGCAGCTTGGCAGGGTTGAACAATGAGCAGTTCTTC. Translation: CASSLAGLNNEQFF.

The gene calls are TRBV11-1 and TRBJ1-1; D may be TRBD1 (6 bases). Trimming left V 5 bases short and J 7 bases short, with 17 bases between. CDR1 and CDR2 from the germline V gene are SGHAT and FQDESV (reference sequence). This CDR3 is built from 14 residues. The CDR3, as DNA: TGTGCCAGCAGCCTGGGTGCAGGGGCCTTTGAAGCTTTCTTT. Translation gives CASSLGAGAFEAFF.

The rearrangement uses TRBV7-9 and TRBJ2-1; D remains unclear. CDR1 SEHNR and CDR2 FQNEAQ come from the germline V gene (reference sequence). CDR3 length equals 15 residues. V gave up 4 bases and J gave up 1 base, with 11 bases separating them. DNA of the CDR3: TGTGCCAGCAGCTCCCTCACACCTTCCTACAATGAGCAGTTCTTC. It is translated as CASSSLTPSYNEQFF.

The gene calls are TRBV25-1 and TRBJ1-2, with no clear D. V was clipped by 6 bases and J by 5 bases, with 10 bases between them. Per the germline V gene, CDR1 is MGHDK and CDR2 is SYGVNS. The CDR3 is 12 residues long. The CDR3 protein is CASSNGLYGYTF. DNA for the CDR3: TGTGCCAGCAGCAACGGACTGTATGGCTACACCTTC.

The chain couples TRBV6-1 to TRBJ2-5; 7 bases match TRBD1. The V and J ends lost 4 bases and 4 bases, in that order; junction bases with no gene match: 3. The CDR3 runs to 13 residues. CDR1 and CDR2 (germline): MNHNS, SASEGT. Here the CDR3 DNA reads TGTGCCAGCAGTGTAGGGACAGCAGAGACCCAGTACTTC. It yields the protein CASSVGTAETQYF.

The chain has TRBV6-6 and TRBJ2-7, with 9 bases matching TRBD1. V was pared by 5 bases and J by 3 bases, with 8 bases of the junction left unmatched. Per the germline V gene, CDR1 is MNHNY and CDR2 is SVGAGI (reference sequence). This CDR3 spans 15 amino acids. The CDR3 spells CASSEGGTGIYEQYF. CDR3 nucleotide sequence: TGTGCCAGCAGTGAGGGTGGGACAGGGATCTACGAGCAGTACTTC.

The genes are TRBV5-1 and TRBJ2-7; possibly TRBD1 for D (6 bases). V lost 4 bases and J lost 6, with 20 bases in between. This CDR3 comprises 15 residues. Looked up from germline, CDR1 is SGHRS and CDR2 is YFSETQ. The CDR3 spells CASSPARAQGSEQYF. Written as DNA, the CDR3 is TGCGCCAGCAGCCCCGCCCGCGCACAGGGAAGCGAGCAGTACTTC.

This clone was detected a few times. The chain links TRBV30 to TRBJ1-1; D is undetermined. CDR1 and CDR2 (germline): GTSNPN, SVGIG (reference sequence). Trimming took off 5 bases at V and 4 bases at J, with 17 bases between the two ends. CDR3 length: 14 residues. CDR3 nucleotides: TGTGCCTGGGAAGTAGGAGGGTGGCCCACTGAAGCTTTCTTT. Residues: CAWEVGGWPTEAFF. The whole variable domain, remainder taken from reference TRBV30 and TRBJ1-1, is SQTIHQWPATLVQPVGSPLSLECTVEGTSNPNLYWYRQAAGRGLQLLFYSVGIGQISSEVPQNLSASRPQDRQFILSSKKLLLSDSGFYLCAWEVGGWPTEAFFGQGTRLTVV.

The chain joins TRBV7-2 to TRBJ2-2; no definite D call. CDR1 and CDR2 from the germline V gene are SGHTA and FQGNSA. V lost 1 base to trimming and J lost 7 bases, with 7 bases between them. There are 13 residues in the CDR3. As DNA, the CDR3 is TGTGCCAGCAGCTTAGTTTGGAGCGGGGAGCTGTTTTTT. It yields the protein CASSLVWSGELFF.

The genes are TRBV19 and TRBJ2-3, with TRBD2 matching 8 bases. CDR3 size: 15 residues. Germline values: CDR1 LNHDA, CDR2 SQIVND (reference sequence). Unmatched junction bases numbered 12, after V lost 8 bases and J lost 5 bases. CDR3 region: CASGRGGGKKDTQYF. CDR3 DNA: TGTGCCAGTGGACGGGGGGGAGGGAAGAAAGATACGCAGTATTTT.

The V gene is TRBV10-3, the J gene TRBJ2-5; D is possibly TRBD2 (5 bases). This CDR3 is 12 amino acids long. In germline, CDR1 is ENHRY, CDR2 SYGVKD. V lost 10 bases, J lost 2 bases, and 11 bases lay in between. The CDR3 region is CANGERQETQYF. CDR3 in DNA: TGTGCCAACGGGGAAAGGCAAGAGACCCAGTACTTC.

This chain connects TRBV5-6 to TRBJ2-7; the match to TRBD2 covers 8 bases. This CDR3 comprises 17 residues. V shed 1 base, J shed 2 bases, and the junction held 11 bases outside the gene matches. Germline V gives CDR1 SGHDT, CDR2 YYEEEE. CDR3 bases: TGTGCCAGCAGCTTGTTCGGCGAGTTAGCGGGACCCTACGAGCAGTACTTC. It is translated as CASSLFGELAGPYEQYF.

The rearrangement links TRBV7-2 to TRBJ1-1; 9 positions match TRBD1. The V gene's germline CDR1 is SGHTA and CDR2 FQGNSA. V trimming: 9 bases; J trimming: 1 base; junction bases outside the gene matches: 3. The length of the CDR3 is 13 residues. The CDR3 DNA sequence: TGTGCCAGTGGGACAGGGACGAACACTGAAGCTTTCTTT. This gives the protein CASGTGTNTEAFF.

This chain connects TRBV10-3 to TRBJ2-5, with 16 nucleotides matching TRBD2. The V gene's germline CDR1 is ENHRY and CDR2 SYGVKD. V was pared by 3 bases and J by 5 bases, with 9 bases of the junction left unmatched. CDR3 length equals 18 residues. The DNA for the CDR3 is TGTGCCATCAGTGACCGGCCCGGGACTAGCGGGAGGGAGGAGACCCAGTACTTC. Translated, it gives CAISDRPGTSGREETQYF.

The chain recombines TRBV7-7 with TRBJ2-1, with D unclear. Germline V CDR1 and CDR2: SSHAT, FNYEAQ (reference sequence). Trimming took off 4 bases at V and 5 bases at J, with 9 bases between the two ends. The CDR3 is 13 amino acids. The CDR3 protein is CASSWSENNEQFF. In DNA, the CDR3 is TGTGCCAGCAGCTGGAGCGAGAACAATGAGCAGTTCTTC. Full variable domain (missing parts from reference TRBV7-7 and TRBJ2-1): GAGVSQSPRYKVTKRGQDVTLRCDPISSHATLYWYQQALGQGPEFLTYFNYEAQPDKSGLPSDRFSAERPEGSISTLTIQRTEQRDSAMYRCASSWSENNEQFFGPGTRLTVL.

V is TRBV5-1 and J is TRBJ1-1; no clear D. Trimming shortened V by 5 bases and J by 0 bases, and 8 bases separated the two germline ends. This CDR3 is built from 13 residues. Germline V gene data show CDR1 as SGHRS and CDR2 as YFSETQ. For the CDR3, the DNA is TGCGCCAGCAGGCGGGAGATGAACACTGAAGCTTTCTTT. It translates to CASRREMNTEAFF.

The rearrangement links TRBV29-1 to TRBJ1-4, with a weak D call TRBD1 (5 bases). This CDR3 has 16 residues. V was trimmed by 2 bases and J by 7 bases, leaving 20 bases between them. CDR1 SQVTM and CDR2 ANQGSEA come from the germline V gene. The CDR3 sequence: CSVESGEGSSSEKLFF. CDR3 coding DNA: TGCAGCGTTGAATCGGGGGAGGGAAGTAGTAGTGAAAAACTGTTTTTT.

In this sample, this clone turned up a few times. CDR3 loop: CASSGLRVSDYGYTF. Written as DNA, the CDR3 is TGTGCCAGCAGCGGTCTCAGGGTCTCGGACTATGGCTACACCTTC. The chain couples TRBV9 to TRBJ1-2; D is perhaps TRBD1 (5 bases). Germline CDR1 SGDLS, CDR2 YYNGEE. The V and J ends lost 3 bases and 3 bases respectively, with 15 bases between them. The CDR3 contains 15 residues.

In DNA form, the CDR3 reads TGTGCCAGCAGCGTAGGATGGGGACAGGGGTCCGAGACCCAGTACTTC. Translation gives CASSVGWGQGSETQYF. This sequence joins TRBV9 and TRBJ2-5; 10 nucleotides match TRBD1. The CDR3 is 16 residues long. V lost 0 bases and J lost 5; bases outside the gene matches: 7. Germline CDR1 SGDLS, CDR2 YYNGEE.